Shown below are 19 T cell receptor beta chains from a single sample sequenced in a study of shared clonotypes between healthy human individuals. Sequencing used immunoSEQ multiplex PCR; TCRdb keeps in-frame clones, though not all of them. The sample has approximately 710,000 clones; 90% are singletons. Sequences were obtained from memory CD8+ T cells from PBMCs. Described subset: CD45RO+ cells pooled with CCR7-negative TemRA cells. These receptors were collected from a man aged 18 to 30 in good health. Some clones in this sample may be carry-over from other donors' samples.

The CDR3 sequence is CASSGPGQGGEQYF. Written as DNA, the CDR3 is TGTGCCAGCAGTGGACCGGGACAGGGGGGTGAGCAGTACTTC. The rearrangement joins TRBV6-5 to TRBJ2-7, with 11 bases that match TRBD1. J lost 7 bases, V lost 5 bases, and 7 bases had no gene match. This CDR3 spans 14 amino acids. Germline V CDR1 and CDR2: MNHEY, SVGAGI.

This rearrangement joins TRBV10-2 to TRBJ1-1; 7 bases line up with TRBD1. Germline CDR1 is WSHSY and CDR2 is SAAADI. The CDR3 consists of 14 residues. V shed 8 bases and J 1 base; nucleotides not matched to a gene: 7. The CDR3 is CASARRGGNTEAFF. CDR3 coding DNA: TGCGCCAGCGCGCGCAGGGGGGGGAACACTGAAGCTTTCTTT.

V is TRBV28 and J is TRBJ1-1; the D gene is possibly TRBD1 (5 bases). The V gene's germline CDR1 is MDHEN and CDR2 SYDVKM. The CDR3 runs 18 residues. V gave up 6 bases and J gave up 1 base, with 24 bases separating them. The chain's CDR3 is CASSLLRQRGEKNTEAFF. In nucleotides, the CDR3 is TGTGCCAGCAGCCTACTTAGGCAGCGAGGGGAAAAGAACACTGAAGCTTTCTTT.

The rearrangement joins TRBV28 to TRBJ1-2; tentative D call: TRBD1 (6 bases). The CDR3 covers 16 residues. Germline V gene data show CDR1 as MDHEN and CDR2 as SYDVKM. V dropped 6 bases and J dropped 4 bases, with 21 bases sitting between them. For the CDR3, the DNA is TGTGCCAGCAGAGGGGGTAGCGAAGGGGACACCTATGGCTACACCTTC. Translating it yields CASRGGSEGDTYGYTF.

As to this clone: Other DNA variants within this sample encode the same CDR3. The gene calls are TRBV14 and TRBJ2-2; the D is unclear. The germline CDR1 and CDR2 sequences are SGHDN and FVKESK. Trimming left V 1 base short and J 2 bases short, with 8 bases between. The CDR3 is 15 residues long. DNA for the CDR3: TGTGCCAGCAGCCAAGGGCCTTTTAACACCGGGGAGCTGTTTTTT. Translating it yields CASSQGPFNTGELFF.

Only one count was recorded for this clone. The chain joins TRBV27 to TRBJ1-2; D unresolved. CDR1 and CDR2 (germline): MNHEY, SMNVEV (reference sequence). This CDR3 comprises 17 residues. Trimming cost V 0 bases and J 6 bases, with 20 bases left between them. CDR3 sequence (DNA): TGTGCCAGCAGTTTATCTTACCCGGGCCTCATGGATGATGGCTACACCTTC. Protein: CASSLSYPGLMDDGYTF.

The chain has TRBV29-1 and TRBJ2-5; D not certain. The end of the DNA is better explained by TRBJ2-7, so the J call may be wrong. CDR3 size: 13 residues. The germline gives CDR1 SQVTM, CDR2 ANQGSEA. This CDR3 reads CSVEDSRSYEQYF. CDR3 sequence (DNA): TGCAGCGTTGAAGATTCCAGGTCCTACGAGCAGTACTTC.

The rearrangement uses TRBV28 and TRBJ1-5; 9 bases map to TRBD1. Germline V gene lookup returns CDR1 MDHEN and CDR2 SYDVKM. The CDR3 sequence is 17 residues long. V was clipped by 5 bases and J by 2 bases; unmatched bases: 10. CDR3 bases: TGTGCCAGCAGTGACGGGACAGGGTGGTACGGCAATCAGCCCCAGCATTTT. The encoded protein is CASSDGTGWYGNQPQHF. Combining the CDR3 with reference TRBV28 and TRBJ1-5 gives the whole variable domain DVKVTQSSRYLVKRTGEKVFLECVQDMDHENMFWYRQDPGLGLRLIYFSYDVKMKEKGDIPEGYSVSREKKERFSLILESASTNQTSMYLCASSDGTGWYGNQPQHFGDGTRLSIL.

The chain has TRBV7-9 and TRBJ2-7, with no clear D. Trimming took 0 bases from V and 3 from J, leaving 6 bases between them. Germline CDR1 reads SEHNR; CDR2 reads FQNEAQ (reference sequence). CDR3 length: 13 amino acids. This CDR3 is CASSLAVNYEQYF. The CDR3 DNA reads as TGTGCCAGCAGCTTAGCTGTCAACTACGAGCAGTACTTC.

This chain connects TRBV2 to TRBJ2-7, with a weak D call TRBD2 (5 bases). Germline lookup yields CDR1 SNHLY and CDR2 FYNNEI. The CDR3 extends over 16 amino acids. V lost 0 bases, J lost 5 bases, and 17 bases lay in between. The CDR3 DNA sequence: TGTGCCAGCAGTGAAGCCCTCATAGAGACTACGGACGAGCAGTACTTC. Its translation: CASSEALIETTDEQYF.

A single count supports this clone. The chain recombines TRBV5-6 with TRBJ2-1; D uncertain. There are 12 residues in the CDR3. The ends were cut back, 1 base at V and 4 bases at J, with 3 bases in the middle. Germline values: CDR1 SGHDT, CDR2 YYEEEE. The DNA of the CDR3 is TGTGCCAGCAGCTTGAGGTACAATGAGCAGTTCTTC. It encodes CASSLRYNEQFF.

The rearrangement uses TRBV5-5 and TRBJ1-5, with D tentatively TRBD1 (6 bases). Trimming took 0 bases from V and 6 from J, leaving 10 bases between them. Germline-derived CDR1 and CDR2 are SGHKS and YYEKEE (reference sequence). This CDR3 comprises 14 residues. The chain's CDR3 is CASSLELQGQPQHF. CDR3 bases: TGTGCCAGCAGCTTGGAACTACAGGGTCAGCCCCAGCATTTT.

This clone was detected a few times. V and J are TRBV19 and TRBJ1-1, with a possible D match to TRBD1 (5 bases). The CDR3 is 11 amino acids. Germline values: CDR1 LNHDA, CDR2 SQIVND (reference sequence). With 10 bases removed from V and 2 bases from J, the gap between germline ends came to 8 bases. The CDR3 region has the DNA TGTGCCACTGGGGGTAACACTGAAGCTTTCTTT. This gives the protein CATGGNTEAFF.

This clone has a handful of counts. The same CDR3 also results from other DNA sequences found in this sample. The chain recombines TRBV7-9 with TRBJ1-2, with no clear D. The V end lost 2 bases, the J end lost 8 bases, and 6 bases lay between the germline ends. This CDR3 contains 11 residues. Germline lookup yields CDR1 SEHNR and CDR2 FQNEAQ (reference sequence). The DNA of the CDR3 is TGTGCCAGCAGCTTAACGGGCGGCTACACCTTC. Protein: CASSLTGGYTF.

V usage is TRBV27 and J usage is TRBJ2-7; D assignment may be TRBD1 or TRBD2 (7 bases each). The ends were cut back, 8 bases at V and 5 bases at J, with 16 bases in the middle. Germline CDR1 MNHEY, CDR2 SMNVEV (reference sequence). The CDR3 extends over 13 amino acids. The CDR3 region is CASERQGGHEQYF. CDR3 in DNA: TGTGCCAGCGAGAGACAGGGAGGGCACGAGCAGTACTTC.

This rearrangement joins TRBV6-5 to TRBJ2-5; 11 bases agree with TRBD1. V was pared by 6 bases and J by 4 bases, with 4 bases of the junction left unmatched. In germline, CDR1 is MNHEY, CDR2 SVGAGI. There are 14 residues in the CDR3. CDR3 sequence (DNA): TGTGCCAGCAGCATCGGGACAGGGGGAGAGACCCAGTACTTC. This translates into CASSIGTGGETQYF.

CDR3 residues: CASSIATSGSTDTQYF. In DNA form, the CDR3 reads TGTGCCAGCAGCATCGCGACTAGCGGGAGCACAGATACGCAGTATTTT. The V and J genes are TRBV5-5 and TRBJ2-3; 10 positions match TRBD2. With V trimmed by 4 bases and J by 0 bases, 5 bases remained unmatched. CDR3 length: 16 amino acids. From germline, CDR1 is SGHKS and CDR2 YYEKEE (reference sequence).

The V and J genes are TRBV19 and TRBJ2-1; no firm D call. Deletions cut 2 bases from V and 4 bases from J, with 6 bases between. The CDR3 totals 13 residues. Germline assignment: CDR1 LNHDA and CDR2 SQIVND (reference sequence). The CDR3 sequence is CASSITGYNEQFF. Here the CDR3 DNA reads TGTGCCAGTAGTATAACCGGTTACAATGAGCAGTTCTTC.

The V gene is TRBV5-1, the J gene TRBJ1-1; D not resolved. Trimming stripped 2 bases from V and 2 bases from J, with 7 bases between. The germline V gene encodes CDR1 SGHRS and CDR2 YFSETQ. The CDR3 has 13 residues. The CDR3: CASSFSTNTEAFF. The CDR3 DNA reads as TGCGCCAGCAGCTTTTCGACCAACACTGAAGCTTTCTTT.